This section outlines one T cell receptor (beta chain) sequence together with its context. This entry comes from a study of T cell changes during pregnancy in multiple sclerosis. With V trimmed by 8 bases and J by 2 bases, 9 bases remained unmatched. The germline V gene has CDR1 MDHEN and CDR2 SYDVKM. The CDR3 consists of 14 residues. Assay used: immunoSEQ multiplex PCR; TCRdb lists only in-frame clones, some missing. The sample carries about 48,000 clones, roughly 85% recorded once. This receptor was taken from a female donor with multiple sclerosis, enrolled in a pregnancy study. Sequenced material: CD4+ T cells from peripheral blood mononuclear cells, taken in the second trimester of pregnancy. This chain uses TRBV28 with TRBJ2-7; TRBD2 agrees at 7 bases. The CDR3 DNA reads TGTGCCAGCTTGAAAGCGGGATCTACCTACGAGCAGTACTTC. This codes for CASLKAGSTYEQYF. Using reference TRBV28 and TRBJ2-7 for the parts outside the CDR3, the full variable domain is DVKVTQSSRYLVKRTGEKVFLECVQDMDHENMFWYRQDPGLGLRLIYFSYDVKMKEKGDIPEGYSVSREKKERFSLILESASTNQTSMYLCASLKAGSTYEQYFGPGTRLTVT.